The entry below gives a single T cell receptor beta chain sequence along with its context. The germline V gene has CDR1 LNHDA and CDR2 SQIVND (reference sequence). The CDR3 totals 15 residues. V lost 5 bases, J lost 5 bases, and 11 bases stayed unmatched. The data originate from a study of blood T cell repertoires in COVID-19. Study context: Samples came from the United States, Italy and Spain, spanning acute and convalescent COVID-19. From T cells, B-cell-depleted T cells, or PBMCs came the material, which was cDNA or gDNA.

As originally analysed: Nucleated cell number was recorded as an estimate derived from reference gene primer amplification. Repertoires were generated with immunoSEQ multiplex PCR, while TCRdb's copy carries only in-frame clones and drops some. V and J calls and clone size are those listed in that table; D and trimming were worked out from the DNA. Of 100,000 to 150,000 clones listed, about 88% are singletons. The receptor was derived from a human donor in a cohort sampled during active COVID-19. Specimen: peripheral blood. The V and J genes are TRBV19 and TRBJ1-1; 7 bases are shared with TRBD1. CDR3 protein: CASSAGKGARTEAFF. DNA for the CDR3: TGTGCCAGTAGTGCCGGAAAGGGGGCGAGAACTGAAGCTTTCTTT.